The TCR beta chain described here comes from a study of siplizumab effects on memory and regulatory T cells. Points from the study as a whole: Alloreactive sequences tracing back to unstimulated CD4+ memory cells were significantly reduced by siplizumab. The naive T cell population seemed more diverse than memory cells and seemed a major contributor to the alloresponse.

Per sample, the assay covered roughly 10^5 TCR templates. Using immunoSEQ multiplex PCR, the repertoire was profiled, and TCRdb retains in-frame clones only, with some absent. Of over 85,000 clones in the sample, just under 95% were seen once. The length of the CDR3 is 14 residues. The germline CDR1 and CDR2 sequences are SGHTA and FQGNSA. Between the trimmed V and J ends, which lost 1 base and 3 bases, there was a span of 9 bases. Turning to this clone: The antigen is undetermined.

The clonotype originates from a human donor in good health. This chain links TRBV7-2 with TRBJ1-2; no firm D call. Sequencing input: CD4+ T cells sorted from blood. CDR3 sequence: CASSLGLGDYGYTF. The CDR3 DNA reads as TGTGCCAGCAGCTTAGGACTTGGGGACTATGGCTACACCTTC.